This T cell receptor beta chain was identified in a study of neurological immune-mediated disorders. Study results and caveats: HTLV-1-associated myelopathy showed the most TCR clonal expansion; multiple sclerosis the least, below healthy controls. No expanded-clone CDR3 amino acid sequence recurred across subjects, suggesting private TCR-beta repertoires.

5'RACE employing 10-nucleotide random UMIs yielded the cDNA. TCRdb reanalysed the 5' RACE reads using MiXCR and keeps one entry per CDR3 protein. Of 65,000 to 90,000 distinct CDR3 sequences detected, roughly 4.7% appear once; the ten largest clones hold roughly 2.2%. Per germline, CDR1 MGHRA and CDR2 YSYEKL. The CDR3 runs to 17 residues. The unsorted libraries originated from 2 million PBMCs that had been stored at -80 C. This clonotype was picked up many times. Its antigen is undetermined. At one boundary the junction diverges from the germline segment, which might be a read error. Sequencing was done on a sample of PBMCs. This chain links TRBV4-1 with TRBJ2-2, with 9 bases identical to TRBD1. This receptor was obtained from a woman aged 30 to 39 with multiple sclerosis. CDR3 sequence (DNA): TGCGCCAGCAGCCCTTATACAGGGGGCGCGAAAACCGGGGAGCTGTTTTTT. Residues: CASSPYTGGAKTGELFF.